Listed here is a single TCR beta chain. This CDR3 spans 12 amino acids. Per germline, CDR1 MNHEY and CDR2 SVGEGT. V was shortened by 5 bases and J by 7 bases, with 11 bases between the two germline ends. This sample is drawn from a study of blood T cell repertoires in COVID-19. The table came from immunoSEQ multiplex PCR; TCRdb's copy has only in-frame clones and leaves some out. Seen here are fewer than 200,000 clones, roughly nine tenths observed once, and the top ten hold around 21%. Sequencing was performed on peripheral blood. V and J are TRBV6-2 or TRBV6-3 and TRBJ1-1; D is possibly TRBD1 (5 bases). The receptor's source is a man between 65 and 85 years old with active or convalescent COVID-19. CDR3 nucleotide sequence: TGTGCCAGCAGTCTATGGGGGGTTGAAGCTTTCTTT. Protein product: CASSLWGVEAFF.